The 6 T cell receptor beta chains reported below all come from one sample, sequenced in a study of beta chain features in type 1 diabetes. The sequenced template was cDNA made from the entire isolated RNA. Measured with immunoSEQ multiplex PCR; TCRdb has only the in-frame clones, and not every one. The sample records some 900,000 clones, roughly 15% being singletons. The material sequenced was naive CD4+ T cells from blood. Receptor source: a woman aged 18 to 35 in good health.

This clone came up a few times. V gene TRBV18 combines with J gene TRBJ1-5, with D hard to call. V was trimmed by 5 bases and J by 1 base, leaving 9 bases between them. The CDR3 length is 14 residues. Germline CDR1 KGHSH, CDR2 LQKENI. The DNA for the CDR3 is TGTGCCAGCTCATCGACAAGGAGCAATCAGCCCCAGCATTTT. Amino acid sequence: CASSSTRSNQPQHF.

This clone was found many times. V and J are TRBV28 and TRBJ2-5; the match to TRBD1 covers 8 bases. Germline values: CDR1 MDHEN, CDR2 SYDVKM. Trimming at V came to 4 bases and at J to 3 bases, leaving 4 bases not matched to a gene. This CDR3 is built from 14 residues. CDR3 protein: CASSSADREETQYF. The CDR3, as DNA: TGTGCCAGCAGTTCAGCGGACAGGGAAGAGACCCAGTACTTC.

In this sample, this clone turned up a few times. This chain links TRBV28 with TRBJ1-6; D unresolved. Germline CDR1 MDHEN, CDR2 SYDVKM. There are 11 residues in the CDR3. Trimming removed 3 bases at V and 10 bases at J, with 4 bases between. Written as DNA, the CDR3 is TGTGCCAGCAGTTTTGGCTCACCCCTCCACTTT. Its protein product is CASSFGSPLHF. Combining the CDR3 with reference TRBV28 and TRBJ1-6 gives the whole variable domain DVKVTQSSRYLVKRTGEKVFLECVQDMDHENMFWYRQDPGLGLRLIYFSYDVKMKEKGDIPEGYSVSREKKERFSLILESASTNQTSMYLCASSFGSPLHFGNGTRLTVT.

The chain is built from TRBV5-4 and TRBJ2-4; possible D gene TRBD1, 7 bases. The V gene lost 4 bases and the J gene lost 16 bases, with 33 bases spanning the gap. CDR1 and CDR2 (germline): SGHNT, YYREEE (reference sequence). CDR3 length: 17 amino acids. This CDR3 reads CASSQGGEAGHKGRTYF. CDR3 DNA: TGTGCCAGCAGCCAGGGGGGAGAGGCGGGTCATAAGGGGAGAACATACTTC.

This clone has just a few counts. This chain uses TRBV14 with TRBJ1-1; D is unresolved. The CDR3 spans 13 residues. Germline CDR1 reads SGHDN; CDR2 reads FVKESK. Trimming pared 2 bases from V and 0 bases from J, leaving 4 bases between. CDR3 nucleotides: TGTGCCAGCAGCCAACACCTGAACACTGAAGCTTTCTTT. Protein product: CASSQHLNTEAFF.

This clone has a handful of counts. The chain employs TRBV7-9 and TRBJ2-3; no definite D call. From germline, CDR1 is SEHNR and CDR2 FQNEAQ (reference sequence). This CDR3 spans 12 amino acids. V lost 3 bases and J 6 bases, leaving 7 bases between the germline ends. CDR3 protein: CASSFILDTQYF. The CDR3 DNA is TGTGCCAGCAGCTTCATTTTGGATACGCAGTATTTT.